The entry below gives a single T cell receptor beta chain sequence along with its context. Documented time point: pre-sensitization, week 0. Indicated treatment: therapeutic diphenylcyclopropenone sensitization with weekly scalp DPC. The data originate from a study of human T cells and chemical hapten exposure. V lost 2 bases and J 0 bases, leaving 16 bases between the germline ends. The CDR3 totals 17 residues. CDR1 MNHEY and CDR2 SVGEGT come from the germline V gene. TCRdb ran MiXCR on the RACE reads and lists one entry per CDR3 protein. The sample lists around 300,000 distinct CDR3 sequences; roughly 7.7% were seen once.

This rearrangement joins TRBV6-2 or TRBV6-3 to TRBJ1-1; a possible D gene is TRBD1 (6 bases). The clonotype originates from a man between 18 and 29 years old with alopecia areata. Some clones in this sample may be carry-over from other donors' samples. The sequences come from whole blood, collected in connection with sensitization to the hapten diphenylcyclopropenone (DPC). The CDR3 here is CASSYPLGQIVNTEAFF. In nucleotides, the CDR3 is TGTGCCAGCAGTTACCCCTTAGGACAGATCGTGAACACTGAAGCTTTCTTT.